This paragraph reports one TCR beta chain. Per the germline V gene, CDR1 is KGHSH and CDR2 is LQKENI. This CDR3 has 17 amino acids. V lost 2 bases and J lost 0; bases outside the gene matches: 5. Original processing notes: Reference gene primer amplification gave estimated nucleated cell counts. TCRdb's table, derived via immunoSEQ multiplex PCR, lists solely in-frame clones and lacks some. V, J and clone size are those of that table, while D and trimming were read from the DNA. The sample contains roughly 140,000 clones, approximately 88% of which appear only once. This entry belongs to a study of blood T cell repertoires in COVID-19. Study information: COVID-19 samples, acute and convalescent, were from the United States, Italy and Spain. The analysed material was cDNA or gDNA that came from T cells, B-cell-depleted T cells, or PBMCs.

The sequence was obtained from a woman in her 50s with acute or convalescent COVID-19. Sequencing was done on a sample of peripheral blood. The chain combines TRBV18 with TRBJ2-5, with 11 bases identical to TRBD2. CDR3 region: CASSPGLAGFYQETQYF. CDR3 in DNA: TGTGCCAGCTCACCAGGACTAGCGGGCTTCTACCAAGAGACCCAGTACTTC. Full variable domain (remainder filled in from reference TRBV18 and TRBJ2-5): NAGVMQNPRHLVRRRGQEARLRCSPMKGHSHVYWYRQLPEEGLKFMVYLQKENIIDESGMPKERFSAEFPKEGPSILRIQQVVRGDSAAYFCASSPGLAGFYQETQYFGPGTRLLVL.